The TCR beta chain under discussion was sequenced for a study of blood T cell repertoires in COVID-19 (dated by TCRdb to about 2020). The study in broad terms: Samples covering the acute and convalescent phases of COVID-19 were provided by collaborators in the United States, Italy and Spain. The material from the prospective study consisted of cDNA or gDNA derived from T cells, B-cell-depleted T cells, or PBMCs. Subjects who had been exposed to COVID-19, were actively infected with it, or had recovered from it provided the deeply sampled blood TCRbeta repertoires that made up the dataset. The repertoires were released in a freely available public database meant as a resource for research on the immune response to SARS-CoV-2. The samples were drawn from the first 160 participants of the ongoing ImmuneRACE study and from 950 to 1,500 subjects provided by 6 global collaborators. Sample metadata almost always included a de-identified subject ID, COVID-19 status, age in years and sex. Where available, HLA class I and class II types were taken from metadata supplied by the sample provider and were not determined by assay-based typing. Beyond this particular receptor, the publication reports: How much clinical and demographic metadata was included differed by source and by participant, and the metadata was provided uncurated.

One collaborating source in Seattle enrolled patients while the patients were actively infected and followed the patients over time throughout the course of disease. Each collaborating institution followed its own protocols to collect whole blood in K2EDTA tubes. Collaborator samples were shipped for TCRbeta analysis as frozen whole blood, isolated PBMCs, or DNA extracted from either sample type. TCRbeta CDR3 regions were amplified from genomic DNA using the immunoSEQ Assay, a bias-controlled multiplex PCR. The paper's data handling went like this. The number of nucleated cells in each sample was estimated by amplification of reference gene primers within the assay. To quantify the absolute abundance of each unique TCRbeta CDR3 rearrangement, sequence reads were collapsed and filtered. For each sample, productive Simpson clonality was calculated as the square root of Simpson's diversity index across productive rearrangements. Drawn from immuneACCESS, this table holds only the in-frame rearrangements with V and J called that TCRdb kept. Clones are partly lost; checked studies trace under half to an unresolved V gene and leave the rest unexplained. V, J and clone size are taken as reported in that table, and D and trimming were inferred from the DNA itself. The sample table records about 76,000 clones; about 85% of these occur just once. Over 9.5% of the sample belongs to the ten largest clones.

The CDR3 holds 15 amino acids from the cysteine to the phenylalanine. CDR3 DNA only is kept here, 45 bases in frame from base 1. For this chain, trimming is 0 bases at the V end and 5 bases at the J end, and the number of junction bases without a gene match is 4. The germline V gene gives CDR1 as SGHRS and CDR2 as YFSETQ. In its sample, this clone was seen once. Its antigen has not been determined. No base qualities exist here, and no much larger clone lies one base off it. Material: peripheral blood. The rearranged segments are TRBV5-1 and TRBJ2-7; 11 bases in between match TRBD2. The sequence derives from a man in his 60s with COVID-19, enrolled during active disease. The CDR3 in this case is CASSLETSGSHEQYF. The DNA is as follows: TGCGCCAGCAGCTTGGAAACTAGCGGGAGCCACGAGCAGTACTTC.